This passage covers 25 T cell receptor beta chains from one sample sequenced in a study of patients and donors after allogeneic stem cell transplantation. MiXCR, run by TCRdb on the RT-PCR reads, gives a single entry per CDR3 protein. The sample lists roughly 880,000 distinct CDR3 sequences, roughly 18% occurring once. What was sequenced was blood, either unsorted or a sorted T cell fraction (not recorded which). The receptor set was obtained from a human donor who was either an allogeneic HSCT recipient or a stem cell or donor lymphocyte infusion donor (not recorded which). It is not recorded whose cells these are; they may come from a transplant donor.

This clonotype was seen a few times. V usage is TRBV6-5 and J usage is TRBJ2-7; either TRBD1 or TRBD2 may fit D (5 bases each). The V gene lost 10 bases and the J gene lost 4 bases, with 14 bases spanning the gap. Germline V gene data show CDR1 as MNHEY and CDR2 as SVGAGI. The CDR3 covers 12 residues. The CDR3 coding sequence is TGTGCCACCCTTGGGGGTGGGTACGAGCAGTACTTC. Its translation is CATLGGGYEQYF.

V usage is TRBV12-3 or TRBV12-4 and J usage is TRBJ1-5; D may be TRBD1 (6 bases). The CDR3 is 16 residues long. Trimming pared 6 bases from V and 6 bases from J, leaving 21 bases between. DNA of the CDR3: TGTGCCAGCAGGGGGAAACTTTGGGGGCATGGTCAGCCCCAGCATTTT. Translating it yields CASRGKLWGHGQPQHF.

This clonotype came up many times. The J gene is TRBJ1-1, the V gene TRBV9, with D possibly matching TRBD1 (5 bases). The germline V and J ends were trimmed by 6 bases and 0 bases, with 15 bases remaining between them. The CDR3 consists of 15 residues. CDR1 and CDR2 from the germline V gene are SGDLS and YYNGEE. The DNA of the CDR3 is TGTGCCAGCACCACCGGTGGGGGGTTGAACACTGAAGCTTTCTTT. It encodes CASTTGGGLNTEAFF.

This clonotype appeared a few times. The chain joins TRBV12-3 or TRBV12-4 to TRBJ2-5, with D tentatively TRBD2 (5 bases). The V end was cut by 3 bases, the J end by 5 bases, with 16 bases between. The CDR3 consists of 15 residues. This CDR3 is CASSLAGSPRETQYF. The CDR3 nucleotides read TGTGCCAGCAGTTTGGCGGGTTCCCCCCGGGAGACCCAGTACTTC.

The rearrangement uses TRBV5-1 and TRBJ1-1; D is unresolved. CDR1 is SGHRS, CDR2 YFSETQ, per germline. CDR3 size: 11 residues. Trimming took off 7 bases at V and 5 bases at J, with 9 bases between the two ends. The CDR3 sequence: CASSHQTEAFF. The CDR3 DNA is TGCGCCAGCTCACACCAGACTGAAGCTTTCTTT.

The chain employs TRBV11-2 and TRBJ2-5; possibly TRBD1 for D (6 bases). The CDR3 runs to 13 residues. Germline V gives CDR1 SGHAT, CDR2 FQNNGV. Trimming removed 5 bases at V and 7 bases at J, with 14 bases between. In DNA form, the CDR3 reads TGTGCCAGCAGCCCAACAGGGTACGGGACCCAGTACTTC. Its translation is CASSPTGYGTQYF.

In nucleotides, the CDR3 is TGTGCCAGCAGTTGGGACGTAACCTACGAGCAGTACTTC. Its translation: CASSWDVTYEQYF. V gene TRBV5-5 combines with J gene TRBJ2-7; D possibly uses TRBD1 or TRBD2 (5 bases each). Germline CDR1 reads SGHKS; CDR2 reads YYEKEE (reference sequence). The V gene lost 5 bases and the J gene lost 2 bases, with 11 bases spanning the gap. CDR3 length: 13 amino acids.

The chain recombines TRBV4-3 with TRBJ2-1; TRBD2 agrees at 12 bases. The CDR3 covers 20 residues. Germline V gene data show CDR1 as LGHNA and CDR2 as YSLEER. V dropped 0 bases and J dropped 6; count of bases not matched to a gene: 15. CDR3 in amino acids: CASSQDTPSGGAIGVNEQFF. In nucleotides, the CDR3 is TGCGCCAGCAGCCAAGATACACCTAGCGGGGGGGCCATCGGGGTCAATGAGCAGTTCTTC.

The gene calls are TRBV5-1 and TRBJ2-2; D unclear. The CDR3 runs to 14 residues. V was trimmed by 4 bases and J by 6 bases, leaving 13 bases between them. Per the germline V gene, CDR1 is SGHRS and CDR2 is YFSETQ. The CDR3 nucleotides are TGCGCCAGCAGCATTGGATTCCAGGCCGGGGAGCTGTTTTTT. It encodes CASSIGFQAGELFF.

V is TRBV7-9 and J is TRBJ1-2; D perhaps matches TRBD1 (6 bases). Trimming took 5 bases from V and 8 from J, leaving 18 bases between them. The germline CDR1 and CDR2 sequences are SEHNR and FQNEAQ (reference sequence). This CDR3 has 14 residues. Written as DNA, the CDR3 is TGTGCCAGCAGCCCCAGAGGGGGATCTGTAGGCTACACCTTC. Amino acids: CASSPRGGSVGYTF.

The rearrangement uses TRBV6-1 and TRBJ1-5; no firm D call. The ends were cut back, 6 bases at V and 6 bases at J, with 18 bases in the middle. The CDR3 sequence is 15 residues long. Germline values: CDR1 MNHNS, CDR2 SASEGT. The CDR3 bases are TGTGCCAGCAGCGCCCAGTTACCCCGGGGTCAGCCCCAGCATTTT. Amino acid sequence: CASSAQLPRGQPQHF.

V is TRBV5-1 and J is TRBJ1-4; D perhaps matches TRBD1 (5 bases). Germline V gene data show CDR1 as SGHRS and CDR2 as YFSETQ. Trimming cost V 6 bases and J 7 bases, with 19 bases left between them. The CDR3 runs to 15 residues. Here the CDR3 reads CASTPEWGIGEKLFF. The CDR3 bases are TGCGCCAGCACCCCCGAGTGGGGCATAGGTGAAAAACTGTTTTTT.

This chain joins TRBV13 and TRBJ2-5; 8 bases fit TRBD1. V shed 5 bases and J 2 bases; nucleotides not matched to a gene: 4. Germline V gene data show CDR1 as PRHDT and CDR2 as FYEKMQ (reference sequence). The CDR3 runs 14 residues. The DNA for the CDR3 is TGTGCCAGCAGCCGACGGACAGGGCAAGAGACCCAGTACTTC. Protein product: CASSRRTGQETQYF.

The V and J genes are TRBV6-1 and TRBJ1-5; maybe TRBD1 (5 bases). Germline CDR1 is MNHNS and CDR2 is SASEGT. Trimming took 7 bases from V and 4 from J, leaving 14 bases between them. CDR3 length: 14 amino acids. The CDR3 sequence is CASNRDRLNQPQHF. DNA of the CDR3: TGTGCCAGCAACCGGGACCGATTGAATCAGCCCCAGCATTTT.

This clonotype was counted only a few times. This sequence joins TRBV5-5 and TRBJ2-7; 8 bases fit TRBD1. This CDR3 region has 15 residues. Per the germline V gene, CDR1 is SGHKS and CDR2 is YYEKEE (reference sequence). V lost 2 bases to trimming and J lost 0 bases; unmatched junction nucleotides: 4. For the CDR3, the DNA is TGTGCCAGCAGCTTATTGGGACAGGTCTCCTACGAGCAGTACTTC. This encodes CASSLLGQVSYEQYF.

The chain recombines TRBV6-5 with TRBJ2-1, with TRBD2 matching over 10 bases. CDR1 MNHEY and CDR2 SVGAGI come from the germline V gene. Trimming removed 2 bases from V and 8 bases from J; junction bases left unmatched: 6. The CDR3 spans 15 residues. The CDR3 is CASSYESGRAYEQFF. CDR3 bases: TGTGCCAGCAGTTACGAAAGCGGGAGGGCTTATGAGCAGTTCTTC.

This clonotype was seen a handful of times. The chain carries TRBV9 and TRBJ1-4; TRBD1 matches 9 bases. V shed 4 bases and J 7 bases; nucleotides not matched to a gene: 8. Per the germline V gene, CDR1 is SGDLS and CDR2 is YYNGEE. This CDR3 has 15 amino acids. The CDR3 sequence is CASSPSGQGGEKLFF. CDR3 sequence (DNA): TGTGCCAGCAGCCCCTCGGGACAGGGCGGTGAAAAACTGTTTTTT.

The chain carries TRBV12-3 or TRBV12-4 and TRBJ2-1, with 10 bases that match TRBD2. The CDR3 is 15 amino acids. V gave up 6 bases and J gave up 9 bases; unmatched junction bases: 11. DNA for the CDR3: TGTGCCAGCAGCCCGAGCGGGAGGGCCATTCCTGAGCAGTTCTTC. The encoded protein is CASSPSGRAIPEQFF.

The CDR3 DNA sequence: TGCGCCAGCAGTCCCCGGACAGCGGGAGCAGATACGCAGTATTTT. This translates into CASSPRTAGADTQYF. The rearrangement uses TRBV5-1 and TRBJ2-3, with TRBD2 identical over 8 bases. The CDR3 runs 15 residues. Per the germline V gene, CDR1 is SGHRS and CDR2 is YFSETQ. The V segment lost 5 bases and the J segment 4 bases; nucleotides outside the gene matches: 9.

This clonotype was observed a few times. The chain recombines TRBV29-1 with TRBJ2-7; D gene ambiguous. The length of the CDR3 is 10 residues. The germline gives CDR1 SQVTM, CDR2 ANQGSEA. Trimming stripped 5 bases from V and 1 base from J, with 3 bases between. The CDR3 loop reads CSVMSYEQYF. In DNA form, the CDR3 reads TGCAGCGTTATGTCCTACGAGCAGTACTTC.

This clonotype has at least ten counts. CDR3 sequence reads: CSVISSYEQYF. The CDR3 region has the DNA TGCAGCGTTATTTCCTCCTACGAGCAGTACTTC. This chain joins TRBV29-1 and TRBJ2-7; no clear D. Germline V gives CDR1 SQVTM, CDR2 ANQGSEA. This CDR3 spans 11 amino acids. V was shortened by 5 bases and J by 0 bases, with 5 bases between the two germline ends.

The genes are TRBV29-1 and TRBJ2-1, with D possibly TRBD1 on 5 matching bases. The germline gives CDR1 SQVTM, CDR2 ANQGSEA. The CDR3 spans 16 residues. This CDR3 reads CSASPRATLRANEQFF. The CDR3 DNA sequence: TGCAGTGCCTCCCCCAGGGCCACCCTTAGGGCGAATGAGCAGTTCTTC.

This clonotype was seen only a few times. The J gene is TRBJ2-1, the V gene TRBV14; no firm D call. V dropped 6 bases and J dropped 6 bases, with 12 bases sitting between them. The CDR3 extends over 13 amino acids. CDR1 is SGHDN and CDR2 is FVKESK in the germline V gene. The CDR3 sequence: CASRYSLGNEQFF. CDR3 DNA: TGTGCCAGCAGATACTCCTTGGGCAATGAGCAGTTCTTC.

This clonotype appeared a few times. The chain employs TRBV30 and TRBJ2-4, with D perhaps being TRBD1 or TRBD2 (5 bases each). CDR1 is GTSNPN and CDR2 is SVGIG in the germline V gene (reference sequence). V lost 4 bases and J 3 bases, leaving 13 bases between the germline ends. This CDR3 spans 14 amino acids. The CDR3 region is CAWIDGAGKNIQYF. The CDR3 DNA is TGTGCCTGGATAGACGGGGCTGGCAAAAACATTCAGTACTTC.

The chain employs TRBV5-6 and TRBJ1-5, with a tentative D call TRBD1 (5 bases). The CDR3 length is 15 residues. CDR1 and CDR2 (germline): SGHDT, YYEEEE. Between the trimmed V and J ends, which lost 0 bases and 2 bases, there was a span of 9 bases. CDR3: CASSLVGDGNQPQHF. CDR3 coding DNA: TGTGCCAGCAGCTTGGTGGGGGACGGCAATCAGCCCCAGCATTTT.